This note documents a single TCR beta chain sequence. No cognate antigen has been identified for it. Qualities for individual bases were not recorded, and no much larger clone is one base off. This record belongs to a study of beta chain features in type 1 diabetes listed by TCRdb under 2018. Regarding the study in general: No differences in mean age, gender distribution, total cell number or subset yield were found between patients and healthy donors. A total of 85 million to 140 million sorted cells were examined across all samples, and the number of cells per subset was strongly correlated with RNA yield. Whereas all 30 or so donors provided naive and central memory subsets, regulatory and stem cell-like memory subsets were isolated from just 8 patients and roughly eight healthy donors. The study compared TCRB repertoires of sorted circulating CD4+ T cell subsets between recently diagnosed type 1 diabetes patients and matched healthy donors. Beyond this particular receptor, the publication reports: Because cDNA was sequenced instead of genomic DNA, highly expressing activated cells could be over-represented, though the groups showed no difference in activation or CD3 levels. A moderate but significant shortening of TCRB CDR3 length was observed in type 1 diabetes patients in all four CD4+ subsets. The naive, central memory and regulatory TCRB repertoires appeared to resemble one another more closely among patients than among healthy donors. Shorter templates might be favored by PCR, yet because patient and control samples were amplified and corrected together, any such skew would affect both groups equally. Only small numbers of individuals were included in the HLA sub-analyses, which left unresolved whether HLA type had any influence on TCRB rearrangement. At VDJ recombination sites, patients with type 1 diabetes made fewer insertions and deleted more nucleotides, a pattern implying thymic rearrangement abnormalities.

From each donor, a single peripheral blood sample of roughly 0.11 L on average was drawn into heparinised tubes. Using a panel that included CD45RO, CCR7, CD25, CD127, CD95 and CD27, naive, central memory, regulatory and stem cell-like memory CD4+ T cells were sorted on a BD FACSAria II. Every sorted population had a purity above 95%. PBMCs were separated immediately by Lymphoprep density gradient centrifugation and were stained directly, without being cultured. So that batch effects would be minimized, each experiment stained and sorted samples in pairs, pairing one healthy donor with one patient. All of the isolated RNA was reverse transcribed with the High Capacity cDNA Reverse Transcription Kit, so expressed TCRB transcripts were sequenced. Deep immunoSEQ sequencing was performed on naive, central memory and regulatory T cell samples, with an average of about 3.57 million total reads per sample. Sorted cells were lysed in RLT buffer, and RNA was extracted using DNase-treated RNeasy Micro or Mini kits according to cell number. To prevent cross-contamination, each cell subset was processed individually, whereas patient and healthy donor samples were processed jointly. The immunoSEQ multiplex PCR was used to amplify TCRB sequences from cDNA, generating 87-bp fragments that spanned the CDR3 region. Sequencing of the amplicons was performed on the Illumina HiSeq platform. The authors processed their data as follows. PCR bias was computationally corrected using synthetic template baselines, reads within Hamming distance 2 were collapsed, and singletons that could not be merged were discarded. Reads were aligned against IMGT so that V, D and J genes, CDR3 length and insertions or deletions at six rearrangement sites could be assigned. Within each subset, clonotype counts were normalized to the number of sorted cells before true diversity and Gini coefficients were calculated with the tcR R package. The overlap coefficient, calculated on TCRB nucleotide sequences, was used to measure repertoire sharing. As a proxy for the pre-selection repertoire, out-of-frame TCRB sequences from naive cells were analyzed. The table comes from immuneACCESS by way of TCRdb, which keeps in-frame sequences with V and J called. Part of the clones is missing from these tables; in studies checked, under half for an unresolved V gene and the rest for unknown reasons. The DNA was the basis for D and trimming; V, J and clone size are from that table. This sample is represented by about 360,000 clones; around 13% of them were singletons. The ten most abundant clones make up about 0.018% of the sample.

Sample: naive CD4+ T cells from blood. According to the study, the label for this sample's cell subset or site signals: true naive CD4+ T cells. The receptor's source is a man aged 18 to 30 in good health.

The CDR3 in this case is CASGSTSGSLGEQFF. The DNA sequence is as follows: TGTGCCAGCGGCTCGACTAGCGGGAGTTTAGGTGAGCAGTTCTTC. The chain is encoded by TRBV6-6 joined to TRBJ2-1; a stretch of 12 junction bases matches TRBD2. Reading from cysteine to phenylalanine, the CDR3 counts 15 amino acids. Only the CDR3 DNA is retained, 45 bases long and in frame from the first base. The germline V gene (reference sequence) provides CDR1 MNHNY and CDR2 SVGAGI. Unmatched junction bases come to 11, with V trimmed by 8 bases and J by 9 bases.